The sample holds many counts of the clone carrying this TCR beta chain. The antigen is undetermined. Indicated time point: newly diagnosed GD, antithyroid drugs for less than 3 months. The TCR library used RNA extracted from PBMCs. The data belong to a study of regulatory T cells in long-lasting Graves disease. Study results and limitations: More public clonotypes were shared by persistent patients (about 3,000) than by new patients (under 1,000). Persistent Graves' disease cases displayed lower TCR diversity than newly diagnosed ones.

The CDR3 consists of 13 residues. V was trimmed by 7 bases and J by 5 bases, leaving 14 bases between them. Germline V lookup: CDR1 SGHTA, CDR2 FQGNSA. Researchers made TCR beta libraries by using iRepertoire HTBI primers and running Arm-PCR on CDR3 regions. TCRdb used MiXCR to reprocess the multiplex PCR reads, holding one entry per CDR3 protein. The sample carries around 230,000 distinct CDR3 sequences, about 17% recorded once. V gene TRBV7-2 combines with J gene TRBJ2-5; D gene ambiguous. The sequence came from a female donor with Graves disease. The material was peripheral blood mononuclear cells (PBMCs), obtained at new diagnosis, from a patient treated with antithyroid drugs. Here the CDR3 reads CASKPNRLETQYF. The CDR3 DNA reads as TGTGCCAGCAAACCGAATCGCTTGGAGACCCAGTACTTC.